Sequencing of this T cell receptor (beta chain) was carried out in a study of T-cell reconstitution after alpha-beta-depleted transplantation in children. Study-wide results and caveats: Surviving recipient T cells and thymic progenitors produced the high day-60 TCRbeta diversity seen in some patients. A year post-transplant, T-cell counts and diversity derived mostly from newly produced T cells.

This clonotype was seen repeatedly, ten times or more. Its specificity is not known. The TCRbeta library was prepared with unique molecular identifiers. TCRdb used MiXCR to reprocess the PCR reads, holding one entry per CDR3 protein. Of approximately 500,000 distinct CDR3 sequences in the sample, roughly a tenth were seen once. The V end lost 5 bases, the J end lost 2 bases, and 16 bases lay between the germline ends. The CDR3 consists of 15 residues. Per germline, CDR1 ENHRY and CDR2 SYGVKD. The chain joins TRBV10-3 to TRBJ2-7; D may match TRBD1 or TRBD2 (5 bases each). This specimen consisted of PBMCs, obtained before TCRalphabeta/CD19-depleted stem cell transplant. This TCR derives from a child aged 2-15 years with inherited bone marrow failure, due to receive a stem cell transplant. This CDR3 is CAISQPDRLTYEQYF. The DNA of the CDR3 is TGTGCCATCAGTCAGCCAGACAGACTAACCTACGAGCAGTACTTC.